This T cell receptor beta chain appears in the sequencing data of a study of OX40 agonist ivuxolimab in advanced cancers. About the study: Treatment received earlier with anti-PD-1, anti-PD-L1 or anti-CTLA-4 agents was allowed, and more than 35% had some.

Of note for this clone: Its antigen is currently unknown.

Regarding the study as a whole: Averaging showed that CD8+ T cells had more expanded clones than CD4+ did. Partial responders at 0.1-3.0 mg/kg had among the lowest clonal expansion.

Generated by immunoSEQ multiplex PCR, the TCRdb table keeps only in-frame clones and is missing some. The table includes 55,000 to 80,000 clones, almost 85% detected once. Blood samples were obtained at baseline, cycle 4 day 1, and cycle 7 day 1. CDR1 SGHNT and CDR2 YYREEE come from the germline V gene (reference sequence). Trimming took off 3 bases at V and 4 bases at J, with 15 bases between the two ends. This CDR3 comprises 15 residues. The TCR originated in an adult with an advanced solid tumor such as melanoma, head and neck, liver or kidney cancer. The chain carries TRBV5-4 and TRBJ2-3, with D possibly called TRBD1 or TRBD2 (7 bases each). The starting material was CD4+ or CD8+ T cells sorted from blood, obtained in a trial of the OX40 agonist ivuxolimab. The CDR3 protein is CASSWETGRADTQYF. The CDR3 coding sequence is TGTGCCAGCAGCTGGGAGACAGGGAGGGCAGATACGCAGTATTTT.